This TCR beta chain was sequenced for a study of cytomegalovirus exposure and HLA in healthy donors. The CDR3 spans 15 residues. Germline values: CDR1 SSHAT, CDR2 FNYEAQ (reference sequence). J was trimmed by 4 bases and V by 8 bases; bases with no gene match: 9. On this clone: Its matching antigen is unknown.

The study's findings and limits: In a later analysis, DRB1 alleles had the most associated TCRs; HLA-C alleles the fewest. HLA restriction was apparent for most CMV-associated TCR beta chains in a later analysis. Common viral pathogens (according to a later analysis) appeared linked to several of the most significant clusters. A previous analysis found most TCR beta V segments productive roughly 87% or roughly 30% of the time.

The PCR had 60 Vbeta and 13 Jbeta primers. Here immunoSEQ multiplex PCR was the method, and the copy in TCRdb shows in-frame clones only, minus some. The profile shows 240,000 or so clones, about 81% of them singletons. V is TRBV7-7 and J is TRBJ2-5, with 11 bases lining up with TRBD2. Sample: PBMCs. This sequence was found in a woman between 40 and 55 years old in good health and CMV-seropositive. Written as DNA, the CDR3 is TGTGCCAGCGGGGAACTAGCGGGGGTGGCAGAGACCCAGTACTTC. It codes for CASGELAGVAETQYF.